This T cell receptor beta chain was captured in a study of shared clonotypes between healthy human individuals (dated by TCRdb to about 2020). Turning to the overall study: The cohort comprised a couple of women and a few men aged 18 to 49 years. Between about 0.9 and 9 billion PBMCs per donor were obtained by leukapheresis. Libraries were prepared and TCR repertoires were sequenced by different laboratories using diverse techniques, in order to increase sequencing depth and limit assay-specific biases. Blood TCR repertoires of about 5 healthy adults were deeply sequenced to estimate repertoire size and the extent of clonotype sharing between individuals. For each donor, CD4 naive and CD4 memory were each given three plates, CD8 naive was given two plates, and CD8 memory was given one plate.

A remark on this clone: Its cognate antigen has yet to be identified. One base away there is no much larger clone; base qualities are not given.

For the CD8 naive samples, CD45RO-negative cells were positively selected for CCR7, yielding a CD45RA+CCR7+ population from which TemRA cells were excluded. The donors were healthy, HIV-negative adults with no recently reported acute infections or vaccinations. Only Caucasian adults living in Nashville, Tennessee, USA were represented among the donors. Blood was collected by leukapheresis, and PBMCs were isolated by Ficoll-Histopaque density gradient centrifugation and then cryopreserved in liquid nitrogen vapor phase. Analytical flow cytometry was used to check the purity and quantity of each magnetically sorted T cell population. Genomic DNA was isolated from every sorted fraction and measured by UV absorbance on a Nanodrop 2000c. Using the deep immunoSEQ assay, multiplex PCR amplified TCR CDR3 regions from genomic DNA. For each cell subset, the extracted genomic DNA was distributed evenly across all wells of several immunoSEQ 96-well plates, and each plate served as one replicate. Each replicate PCR for sorted subsets received about 180 ng genomic DNA, equal to roughly 30,000 T cell genomes. The purified libraries were quantified using a Qubit 3.0 fluorometer, sized with a Bioanalyzer 2100, and then quantified again using the KAPA Library Quantification kit. A separate single-read 150-cycle Illumina NextSeq 550 flow cell was used to sequence each immunoSEQ 96-well plate. In the original analysis: Because the immunoSEQ output held only junctional sequences and lacked quality scores, the filtering could not match the filtering applied to full-length reads. To assign V/J genes and CDR3, sequences were annotated using PyIR, a Python wrapper for IgBLAST v1.9, with IMGT germline references. Reads with weak V/J assignments (E-value above 1e-6), missing CDR3, stop codons, out-of-frame junctions, or ambiguous translated residues were removed. A V3J clonotype was defined by an identical inferred V gene, J gene, and CDR3 amino acid sequence. The percentage overlap between two repertoires was calculated by dividing the number of shared unique clonotypes by the size of the smaller repertoire. Repertoire richness was assessed with RTK rarefaction, the Chao1 estimator, and Recon v2.1 estimates of unobserved clonotypes. OLGA was used to compute generation probabilities for all TCRbeta clonotypes that the gDNA method yielded from a handful of donors. Sourced from immuneACCESS, this table was stored by TCRdb with only in-frame sequences that have V and J called. A share of the clones is absent; for the studies checked, an unresolved V gene accounts for under half, and the remainder has no known explanation. The V and J calls and clone size were taken over from that table, and D and trimming were inferred from the DNA. The sample table lists about 2.1 million clones, approximately 92% of them with a count of one. Of the sample, more than 1.5% falls within the top ten clones.

The CDR3, cysteine through phenylalanine, is 17 amino acids long. Only the CDR3 DNA stays, 51 bases, in frame from base 1. Relative to germline, V is 2 bases shorter and J is 0 bases shorter, with 17 bases between their ends. From a lookup of the germline V gene, CDR1 and CDR2 are SGDLS and YYNGEE. Overall study outcomes, separate from this receptor: Because the study included only a small number of donors, the genetic and exposure-history diversity represented was limited. Clonotypes shared by all four sorted-subset donors showed higher generation probabilities than non-shared clonotypes. Sampling was limited to blood, and TCR repertoires in tissue likely differ from TCR repertoires in blood. Estimated clonotype richness was generally larger for naive than for memory subsets. Sharing across a few donors was observed for approximately 5% of naive CD4, about 4% of naive CD8, about 2.5% of memory CD4, and roughly 0.4% of memory CD8 clonotypes. Pairwise subsampling led to the expectation that sequencing depth would affect the degree of clonotype sharing among donors. Incomplete sequencing was indicated by rarefaction of sorted-subset datasets, despite the large sequencing depth.

Sequencing was performed on naive CD8+ T cells from PBMCs. This specimen's cell subset or site label, per the study, means: CD45RA+CCR7+. The receptor was isolated from a man younger than 35 in good health. Some clones in this sample may be carry-over from other donors' samples. Here the chain combines TRBV9 and TRBJ1-1, with the D gene not confidently named. This receptor has the CDR3 CASSVGMGGYMNTEAFF. The DNA sequence is given as TGTGCCAGCAGCGTGGGTATGGGAGGCTACATGAACACTGAAGCTTTCTTT.